This TCR beta chain was observed in a study of blood T cell repertoires in COVID-19. Self-reported history from a screening survey and questionnaire set each donor's cohort. V shed 4 bases and J 4 bases; nucleotides not matched to a gene: 7. CDR1 GTSNPN and CDR2 SVGIG come from the germline V gene (reference sequence). There are 14 residues in the CDR3. The assay was immunoSEQ multiplex PCR, and TCRdb's table has in-frame clones only and misses some. The sample carries about 300,000 clones, 85% recorded once. This chain uses TRBV30 with TRBJ1-5; 7 nucleotides line up with TRBD1. The source is a woman aged 45-65 years who had recovered from COVID-19. Source material: PBMCs or T cells enriched from blood (not recorded which). The CDR3 DNA reads as TGTGCCTGGAAACCAGGGGGGTGGAATCAGCCCCAGCATTTT. Protein sequence: CAWKPGGWNQPQHF.